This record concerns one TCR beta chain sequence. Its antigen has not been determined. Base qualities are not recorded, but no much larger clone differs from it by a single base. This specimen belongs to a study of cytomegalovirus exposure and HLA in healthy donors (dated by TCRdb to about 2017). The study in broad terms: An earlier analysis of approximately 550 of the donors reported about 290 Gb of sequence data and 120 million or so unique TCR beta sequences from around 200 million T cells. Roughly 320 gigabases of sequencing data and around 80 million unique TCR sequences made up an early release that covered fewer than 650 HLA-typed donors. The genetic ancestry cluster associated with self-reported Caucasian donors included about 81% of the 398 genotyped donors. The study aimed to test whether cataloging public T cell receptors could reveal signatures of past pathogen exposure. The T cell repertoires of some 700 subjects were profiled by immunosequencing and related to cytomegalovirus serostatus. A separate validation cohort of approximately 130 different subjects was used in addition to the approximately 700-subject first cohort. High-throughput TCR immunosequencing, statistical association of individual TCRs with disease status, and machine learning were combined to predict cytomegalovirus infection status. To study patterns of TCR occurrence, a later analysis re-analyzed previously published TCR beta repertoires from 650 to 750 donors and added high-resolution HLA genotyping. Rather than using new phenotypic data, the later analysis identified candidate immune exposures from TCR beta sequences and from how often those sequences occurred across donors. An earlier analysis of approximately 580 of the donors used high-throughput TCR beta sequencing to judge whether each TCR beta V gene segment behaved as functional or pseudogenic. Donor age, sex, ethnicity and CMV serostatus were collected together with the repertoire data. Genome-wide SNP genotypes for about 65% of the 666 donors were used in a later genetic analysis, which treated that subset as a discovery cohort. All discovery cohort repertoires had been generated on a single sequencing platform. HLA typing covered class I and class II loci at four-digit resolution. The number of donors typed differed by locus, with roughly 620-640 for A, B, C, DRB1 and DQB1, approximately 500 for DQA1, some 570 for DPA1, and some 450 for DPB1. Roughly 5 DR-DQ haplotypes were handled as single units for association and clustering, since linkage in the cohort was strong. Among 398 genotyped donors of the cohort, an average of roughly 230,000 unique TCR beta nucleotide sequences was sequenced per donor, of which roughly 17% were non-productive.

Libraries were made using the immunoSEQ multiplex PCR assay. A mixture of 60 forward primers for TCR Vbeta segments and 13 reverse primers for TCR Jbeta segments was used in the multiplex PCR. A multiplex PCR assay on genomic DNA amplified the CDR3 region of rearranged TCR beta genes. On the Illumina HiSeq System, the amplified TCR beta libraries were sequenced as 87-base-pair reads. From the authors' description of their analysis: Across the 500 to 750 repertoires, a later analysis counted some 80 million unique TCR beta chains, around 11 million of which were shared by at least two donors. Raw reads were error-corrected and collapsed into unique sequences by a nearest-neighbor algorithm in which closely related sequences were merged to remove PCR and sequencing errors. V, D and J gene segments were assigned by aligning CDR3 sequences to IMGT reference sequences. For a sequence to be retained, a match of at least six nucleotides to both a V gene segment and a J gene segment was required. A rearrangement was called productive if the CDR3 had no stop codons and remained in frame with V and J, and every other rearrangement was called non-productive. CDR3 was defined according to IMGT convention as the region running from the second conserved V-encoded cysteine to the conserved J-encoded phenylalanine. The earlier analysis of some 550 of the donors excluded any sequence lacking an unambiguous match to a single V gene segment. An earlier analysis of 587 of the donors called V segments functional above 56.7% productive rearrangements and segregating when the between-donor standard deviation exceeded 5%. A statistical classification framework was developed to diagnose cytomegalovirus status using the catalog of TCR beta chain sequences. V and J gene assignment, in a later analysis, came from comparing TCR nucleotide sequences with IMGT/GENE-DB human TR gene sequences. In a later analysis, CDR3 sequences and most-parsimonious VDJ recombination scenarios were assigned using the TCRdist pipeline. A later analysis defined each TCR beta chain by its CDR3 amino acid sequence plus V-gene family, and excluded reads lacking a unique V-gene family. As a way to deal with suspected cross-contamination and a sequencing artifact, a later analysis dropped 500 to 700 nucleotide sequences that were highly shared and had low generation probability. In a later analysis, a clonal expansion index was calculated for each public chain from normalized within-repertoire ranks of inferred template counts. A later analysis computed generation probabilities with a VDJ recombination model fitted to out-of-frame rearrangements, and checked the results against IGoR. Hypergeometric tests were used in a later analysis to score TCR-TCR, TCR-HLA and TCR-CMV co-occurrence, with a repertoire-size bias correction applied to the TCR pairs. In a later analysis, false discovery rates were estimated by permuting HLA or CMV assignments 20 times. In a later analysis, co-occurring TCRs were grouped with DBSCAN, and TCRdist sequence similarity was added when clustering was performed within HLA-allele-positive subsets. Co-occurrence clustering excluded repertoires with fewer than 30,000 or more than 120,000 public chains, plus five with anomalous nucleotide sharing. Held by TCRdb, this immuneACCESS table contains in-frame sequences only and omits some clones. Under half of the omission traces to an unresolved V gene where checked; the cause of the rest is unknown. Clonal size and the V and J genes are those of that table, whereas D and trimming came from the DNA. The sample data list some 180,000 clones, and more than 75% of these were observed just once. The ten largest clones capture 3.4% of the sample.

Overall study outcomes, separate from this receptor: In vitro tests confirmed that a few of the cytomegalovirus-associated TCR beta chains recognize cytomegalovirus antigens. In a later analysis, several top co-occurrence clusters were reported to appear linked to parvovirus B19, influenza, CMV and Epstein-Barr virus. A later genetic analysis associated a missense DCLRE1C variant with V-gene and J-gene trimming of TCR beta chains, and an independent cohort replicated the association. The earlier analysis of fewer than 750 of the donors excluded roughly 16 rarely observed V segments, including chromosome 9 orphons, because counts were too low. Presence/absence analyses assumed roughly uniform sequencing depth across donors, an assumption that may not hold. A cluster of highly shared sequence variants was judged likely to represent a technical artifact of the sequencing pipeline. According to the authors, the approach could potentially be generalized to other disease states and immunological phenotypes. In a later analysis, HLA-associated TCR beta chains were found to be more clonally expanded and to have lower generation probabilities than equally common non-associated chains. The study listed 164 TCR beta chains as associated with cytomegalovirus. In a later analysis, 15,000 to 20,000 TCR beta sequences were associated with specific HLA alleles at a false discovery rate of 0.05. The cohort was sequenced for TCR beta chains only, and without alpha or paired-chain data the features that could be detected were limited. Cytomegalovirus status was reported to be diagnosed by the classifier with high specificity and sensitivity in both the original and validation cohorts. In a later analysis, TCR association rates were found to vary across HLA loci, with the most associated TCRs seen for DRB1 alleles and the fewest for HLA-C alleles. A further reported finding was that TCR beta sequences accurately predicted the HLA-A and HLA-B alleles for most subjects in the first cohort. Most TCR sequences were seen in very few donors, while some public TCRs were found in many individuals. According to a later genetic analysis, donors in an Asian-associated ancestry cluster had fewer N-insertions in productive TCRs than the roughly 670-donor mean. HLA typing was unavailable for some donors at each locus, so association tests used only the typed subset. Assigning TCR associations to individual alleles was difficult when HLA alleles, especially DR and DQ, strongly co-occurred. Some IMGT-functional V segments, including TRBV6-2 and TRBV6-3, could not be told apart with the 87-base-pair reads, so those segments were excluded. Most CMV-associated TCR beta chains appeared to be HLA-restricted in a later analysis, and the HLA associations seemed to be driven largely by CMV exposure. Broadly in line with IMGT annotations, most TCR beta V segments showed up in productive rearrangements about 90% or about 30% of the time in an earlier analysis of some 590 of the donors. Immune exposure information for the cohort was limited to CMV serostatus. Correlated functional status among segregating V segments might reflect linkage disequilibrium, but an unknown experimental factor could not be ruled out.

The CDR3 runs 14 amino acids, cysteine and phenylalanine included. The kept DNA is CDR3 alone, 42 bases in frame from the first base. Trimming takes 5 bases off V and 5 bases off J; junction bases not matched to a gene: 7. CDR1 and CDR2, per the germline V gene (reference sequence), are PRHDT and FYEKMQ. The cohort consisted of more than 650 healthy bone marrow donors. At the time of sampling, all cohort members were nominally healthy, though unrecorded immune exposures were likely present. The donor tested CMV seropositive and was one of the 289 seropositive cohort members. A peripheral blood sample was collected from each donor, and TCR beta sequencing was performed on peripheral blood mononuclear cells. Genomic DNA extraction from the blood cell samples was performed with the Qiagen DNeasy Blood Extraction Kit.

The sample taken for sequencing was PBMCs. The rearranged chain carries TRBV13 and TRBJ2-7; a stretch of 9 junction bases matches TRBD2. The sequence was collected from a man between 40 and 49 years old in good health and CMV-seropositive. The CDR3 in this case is CASSPRGGRDEQYF. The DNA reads TGTGCCAGCAGCCCAAGGGGCGGGAGGGACGAGCAGTACTTC.